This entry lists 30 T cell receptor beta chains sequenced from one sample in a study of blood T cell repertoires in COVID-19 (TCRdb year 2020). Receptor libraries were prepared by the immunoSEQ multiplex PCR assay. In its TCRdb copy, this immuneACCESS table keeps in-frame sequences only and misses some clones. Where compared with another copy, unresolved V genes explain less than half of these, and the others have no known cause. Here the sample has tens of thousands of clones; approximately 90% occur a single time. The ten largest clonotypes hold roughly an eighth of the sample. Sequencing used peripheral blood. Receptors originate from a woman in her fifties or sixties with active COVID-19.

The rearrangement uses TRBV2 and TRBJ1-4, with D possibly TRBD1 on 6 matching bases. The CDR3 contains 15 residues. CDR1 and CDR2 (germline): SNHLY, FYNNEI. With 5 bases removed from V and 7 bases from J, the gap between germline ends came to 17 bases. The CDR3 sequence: CASSYRDTLIEKLFF. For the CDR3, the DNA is TGTGCCAGCAGTTACCGGGACACACTAATTGAAAAACTGTTTTTT.

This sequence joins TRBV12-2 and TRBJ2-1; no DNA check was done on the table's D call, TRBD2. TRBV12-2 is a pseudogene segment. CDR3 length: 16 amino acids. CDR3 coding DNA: TGTGCAAGTCGCGCCGAGGGACTAGCGGCTGGAAATGAGCAGTTCTTC. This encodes CASRAEGLAAGNEQFF.

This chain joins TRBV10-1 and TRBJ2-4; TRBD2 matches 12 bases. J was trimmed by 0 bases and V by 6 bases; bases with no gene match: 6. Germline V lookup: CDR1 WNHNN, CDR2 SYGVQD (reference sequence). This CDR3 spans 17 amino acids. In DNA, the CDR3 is TGCGCCAGCAGGACCGGACTAGCGGGGATAGCCAAAAACATTCAGTACTTC. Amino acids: CASRTGLAGIAKNIQYF.

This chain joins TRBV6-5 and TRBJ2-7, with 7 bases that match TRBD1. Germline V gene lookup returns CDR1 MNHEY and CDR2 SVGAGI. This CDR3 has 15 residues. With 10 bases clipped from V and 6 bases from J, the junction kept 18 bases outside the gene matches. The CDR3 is CATTLMGTVASEQYF. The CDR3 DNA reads TGTGCCACCACTTTAATGGGGACAGTGGCTAGCGAGCAGTACTTC.

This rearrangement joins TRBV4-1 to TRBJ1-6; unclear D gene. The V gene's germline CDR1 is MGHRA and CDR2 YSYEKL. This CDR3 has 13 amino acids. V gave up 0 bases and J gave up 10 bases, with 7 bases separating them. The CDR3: CASSQDFLSPLHF. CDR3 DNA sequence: TGCGCCAGCAGCCAAGATTTCTTGTCACCCCTCCACTTT.

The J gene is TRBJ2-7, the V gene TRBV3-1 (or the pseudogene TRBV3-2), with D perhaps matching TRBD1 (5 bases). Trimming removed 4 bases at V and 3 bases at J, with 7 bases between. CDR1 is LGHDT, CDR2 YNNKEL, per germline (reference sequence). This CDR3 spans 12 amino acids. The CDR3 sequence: CASSPQGYEQYF. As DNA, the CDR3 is TGTGCCAGCAGCCCTCAGGGCTACGAGCAGTACTTC.

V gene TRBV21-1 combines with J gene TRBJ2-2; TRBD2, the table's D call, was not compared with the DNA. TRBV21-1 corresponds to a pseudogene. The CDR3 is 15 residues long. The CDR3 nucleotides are TGTGCCAGCATCAGGGACTCCGGAAGCACCGGGGAGCTGTTTTTT. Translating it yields CASIRDSGSTGELFF.

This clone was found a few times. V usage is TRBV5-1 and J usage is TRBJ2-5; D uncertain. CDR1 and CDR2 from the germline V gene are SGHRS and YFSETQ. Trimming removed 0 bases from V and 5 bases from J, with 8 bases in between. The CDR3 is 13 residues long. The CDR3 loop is CASSLELPETQYF. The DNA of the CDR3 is TGCGCCAGCAGCTTGGAACTCCCCGAGACCCAGTACTTC.

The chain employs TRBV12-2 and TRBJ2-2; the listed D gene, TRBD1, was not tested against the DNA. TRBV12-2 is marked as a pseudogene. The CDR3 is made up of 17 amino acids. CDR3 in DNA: TGTGCAAGTCGCCATGATCGAACAGGGTTGGACACCGGGGAGCTGTTTTTT. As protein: CASRHDRTGLDTGELFF.

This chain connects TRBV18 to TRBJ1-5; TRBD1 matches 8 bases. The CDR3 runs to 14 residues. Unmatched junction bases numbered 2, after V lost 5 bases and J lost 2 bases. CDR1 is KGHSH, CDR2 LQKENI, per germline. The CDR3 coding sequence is TGTGCCAGCTCATCGACAGGGGGCAATCAGCCCCAGCATTTT. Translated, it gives CASSSTGGNQPQHF. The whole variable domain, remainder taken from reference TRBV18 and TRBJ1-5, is NAGVMQNPRHLVRRRGQEARLRCSPMKGHSHVYWYRQLPEEGLKFMVYLQKENIIDESGMPKERFSAEFPKEGPSILRIQQVVRGDSAAYFCASSSTGGNQPQHFGDGTRLSIL.

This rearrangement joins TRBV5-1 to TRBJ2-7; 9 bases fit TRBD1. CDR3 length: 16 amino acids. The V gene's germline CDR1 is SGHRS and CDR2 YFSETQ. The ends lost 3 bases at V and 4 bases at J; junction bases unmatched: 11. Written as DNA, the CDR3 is TGCGCCAGCAGCTGGACCGCCGGACAGGGGTTGTACGAGCAGTACTTC. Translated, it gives CASSWTAGQGLYEQYF.

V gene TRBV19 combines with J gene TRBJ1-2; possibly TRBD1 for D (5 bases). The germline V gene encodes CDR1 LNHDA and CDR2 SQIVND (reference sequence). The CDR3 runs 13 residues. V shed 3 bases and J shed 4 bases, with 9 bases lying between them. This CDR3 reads CASSMRGSYGYTF. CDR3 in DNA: TGTGCCAGTAGTATGCGGGGGAGCTATGGCTACACCTTC.

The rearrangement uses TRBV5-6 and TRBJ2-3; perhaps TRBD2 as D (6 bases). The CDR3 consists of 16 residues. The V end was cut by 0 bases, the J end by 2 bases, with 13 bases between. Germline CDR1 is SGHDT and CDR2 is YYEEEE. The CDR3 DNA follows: TGTGCCAGCAGCTTGGGTCTGGGGGGATCCACAGATACGCAGTATTTT. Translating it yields CASSLGLGGSTDTQYF.

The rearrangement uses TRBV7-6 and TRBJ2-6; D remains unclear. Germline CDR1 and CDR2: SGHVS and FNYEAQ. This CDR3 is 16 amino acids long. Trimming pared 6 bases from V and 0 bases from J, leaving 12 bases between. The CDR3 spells CASSPSLPSGANVLTF. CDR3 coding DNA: TGTGCCAGCAGTCCCTCGCTACCCTCTGGGGCCAACGTCCTGACTTTC.

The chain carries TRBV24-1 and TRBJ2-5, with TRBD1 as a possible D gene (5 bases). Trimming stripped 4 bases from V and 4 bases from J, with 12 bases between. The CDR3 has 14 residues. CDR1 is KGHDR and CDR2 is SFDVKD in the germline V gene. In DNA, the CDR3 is TGTGCCACCAGTGAGGGGCAACCCCCAGAGACCCAGTACTTC. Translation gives CATSEGQPPETQYF.

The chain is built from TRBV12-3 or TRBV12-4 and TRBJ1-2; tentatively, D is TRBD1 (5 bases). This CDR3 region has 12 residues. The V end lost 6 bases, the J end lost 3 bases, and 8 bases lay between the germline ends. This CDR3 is CASRAGDYGYTF. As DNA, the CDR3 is TGTGCCAGCAGGGCGGGGGACTATGGCTACACCTTC.

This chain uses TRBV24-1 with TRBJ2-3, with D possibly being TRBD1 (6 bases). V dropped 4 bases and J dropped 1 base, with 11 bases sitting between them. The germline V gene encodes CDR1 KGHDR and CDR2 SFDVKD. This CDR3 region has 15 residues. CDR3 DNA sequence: TGTGCCACCAGTGACATACAGGGCGGCACAGATACGCAGTATTTT. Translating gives CATSDIQGGTDTQYF.

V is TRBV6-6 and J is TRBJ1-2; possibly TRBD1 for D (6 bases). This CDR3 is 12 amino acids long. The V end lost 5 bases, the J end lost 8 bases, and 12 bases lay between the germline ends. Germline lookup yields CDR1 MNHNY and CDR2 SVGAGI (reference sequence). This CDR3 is CASSATGTGYTF. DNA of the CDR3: TGTGCCAGCAGTGCTACAGGGACCGGCTACACCTTC.

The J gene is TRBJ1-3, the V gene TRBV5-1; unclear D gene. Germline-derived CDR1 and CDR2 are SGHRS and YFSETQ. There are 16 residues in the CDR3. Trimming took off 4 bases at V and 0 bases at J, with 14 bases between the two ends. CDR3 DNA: TGCGCCAGCAGCCCCAGCGCCAGAAGCTCTGGAAACACCATATATTTT. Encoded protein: CASSPSARSSGNTIYF.

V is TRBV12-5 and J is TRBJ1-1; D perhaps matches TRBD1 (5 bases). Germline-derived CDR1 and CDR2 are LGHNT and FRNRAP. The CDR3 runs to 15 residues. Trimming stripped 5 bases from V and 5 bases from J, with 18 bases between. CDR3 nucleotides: TGTGCTAGTGGTACAACGTTCTCAGGGAGGACTGAAGCTTTCTTT. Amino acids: CASGTTFSGRTEAFF.

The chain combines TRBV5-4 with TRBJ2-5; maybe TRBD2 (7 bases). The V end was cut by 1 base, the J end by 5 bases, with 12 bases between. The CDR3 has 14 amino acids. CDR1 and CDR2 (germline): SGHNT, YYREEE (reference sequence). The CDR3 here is CASSLMGGPETQYF. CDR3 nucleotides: TGTGCCAGCAGCTTGATGGGGGGGCCCGAGACCCAGTACTTC.

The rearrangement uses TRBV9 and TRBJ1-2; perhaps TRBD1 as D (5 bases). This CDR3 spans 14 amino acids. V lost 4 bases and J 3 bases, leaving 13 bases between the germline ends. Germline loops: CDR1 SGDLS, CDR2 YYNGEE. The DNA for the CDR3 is TGTGCCAGCAGCCCCCGGCGGGGGGACTATGGCTACACCTTC. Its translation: CASSPRRGDYGYTF.

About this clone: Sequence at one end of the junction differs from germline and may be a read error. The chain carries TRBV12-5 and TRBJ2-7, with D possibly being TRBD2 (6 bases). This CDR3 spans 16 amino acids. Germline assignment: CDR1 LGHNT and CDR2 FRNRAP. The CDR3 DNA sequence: TGTGCAAGTGGTTTGGTCGTTGGGCGGGGAATCCACGAGCAGTACTTC. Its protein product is CASGLVVGRGIHEQYF.

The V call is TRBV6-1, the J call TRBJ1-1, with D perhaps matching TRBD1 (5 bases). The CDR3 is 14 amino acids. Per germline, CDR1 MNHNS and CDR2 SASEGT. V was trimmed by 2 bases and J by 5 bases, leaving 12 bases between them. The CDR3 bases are TGTGCCAGCAGTGAAAAGGGGCGGGGAACTGAAGCTTTCTTT. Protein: CASSEKGRGTEAFF.

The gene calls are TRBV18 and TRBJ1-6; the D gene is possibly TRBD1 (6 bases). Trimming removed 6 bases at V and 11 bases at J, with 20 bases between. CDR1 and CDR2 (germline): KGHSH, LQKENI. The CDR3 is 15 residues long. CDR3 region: CASSPGGGRVTPLHF. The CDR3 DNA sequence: TGTGCCAGCTCTCCTGGGGGGGGGCGCGTCACACCCCTCCACTTT.

In nucleotides, the CDR3 is TGCGCCAGCGGGCCGGGACAGCCGAACACTGAAGCTTTCTTT. It is translated as CASGPGQPNTEAFF. The genes are TRBV10-2 and TRBJ1-1, with TRBD1 identical over 7 bases. V lost 8 bases to trimming and J lost 1 base; unmatched junction nucleotides: 7. This CDR3 comprises 14 residues. Germline assignment: CDR1 WSHSY and CDR2 SAAADI.

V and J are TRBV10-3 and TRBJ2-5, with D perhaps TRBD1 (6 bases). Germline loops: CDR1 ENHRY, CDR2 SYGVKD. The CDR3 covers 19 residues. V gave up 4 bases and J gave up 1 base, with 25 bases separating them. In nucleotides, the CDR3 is TGTGCCATCAGTGGTGGCAGGGGTCTTCAATCCACCCTCCAAGAGACCCAGTACTTC. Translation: CAISGGRGLQSTLQETQYF.

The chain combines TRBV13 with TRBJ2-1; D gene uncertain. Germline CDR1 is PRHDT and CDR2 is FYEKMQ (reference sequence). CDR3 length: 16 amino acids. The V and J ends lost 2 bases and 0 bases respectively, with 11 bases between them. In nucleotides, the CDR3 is TGTGCCAGCAGCTTAAGACACCTGAGCTCCTACAATGAGCAGTTCTTC. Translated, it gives CASSLRHLSSYNEQFF.

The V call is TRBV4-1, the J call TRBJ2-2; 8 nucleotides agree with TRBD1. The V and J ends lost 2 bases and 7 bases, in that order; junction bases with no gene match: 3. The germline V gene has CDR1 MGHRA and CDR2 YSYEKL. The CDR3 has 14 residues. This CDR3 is CASSQQGAIGELFF. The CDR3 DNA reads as TGCGCCAGCAGCCAACAGGGGGCTATCGGGGAGCTGTTTTTT.

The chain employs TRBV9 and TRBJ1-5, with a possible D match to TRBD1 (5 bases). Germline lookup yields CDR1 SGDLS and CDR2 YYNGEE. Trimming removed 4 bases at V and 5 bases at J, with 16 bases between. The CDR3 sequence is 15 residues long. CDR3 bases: TGTGCCAGCAGCCCCAGTCCGGACAATTATCAGCCCCAGCATTTT. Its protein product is CASSPSPDNYQPQHF.